Listed here are 10 T cell receptor beta chains from one sample, sequenced in a study of CXCR3-negative and CXCR3-positive naive CD8 T cells. In preparing the TRB cDNA libraries, 5' RACE with UMI labels was used. TCRdb reprocessed the 5' RACE reads; each CDR3 protein has one entry and no DNA is given. The sample includes tens of thousands of distinct CDR3 sequences. Sequenced: naive CXCR3- CD8+ T cells from blood. Subset meaning: CD45RO-CCR7+CD27+CD95- naive CD8+ T cells lacking CXCR3 (TNR3-). The receptors stem from a human donor in good health. Some clones in this sample may be carry-over from other donors' samples.

The chain links TRBV6-2 or TRBV6-3 to TRBJ1-1; the TCRdb call, TRBD1, lacks DNA for checking. Germline V gene lookup returns CDR1 MNHEY and CDR2 SVGEGT. CDR3 length equals 14 residues. This CDR3 reads CASSWGPRSTEAFF.

The chain has TRBV7-9 and TRBJ2-7; there is no DNA to check the TCRdb D call of TRBD2. Looked up from germline, CDR1 is SEHNR and CDR2 is FQNEAQ (reference sequence). The CDR3 runs 14 residues. Here the CDR3 reads CASSLSGRLYEQYF.

The chain carries TRBV20-1 and TRBJ2-2; lacking DNA, the TRBD2 call made by TCRdb goes unchecked. Looked up from germline, CDR1 is DFQATT and CDR2 is SNEGSKA (reference sequence). The length of the CDR3 is 16 residues. The CDR3 loop reads CSTRDETSGHTGELFF.

The chain recombines TRBV7-9 with TRBJ2-1. CDR1 is SEHNR, CDR2 FQNEAQ, per germline (reference sequence). CDR3 length: 12 amino acids. CDR3 amino acids: CASSRTNNEQFF.

The rearrangement uses TRBV5-6 and TRBJ2-7; absent DNA, TCRdb's TRBD1 call cannot be checked. In germline, CDR1 is SGHDT, CDR2 YYEEEE. The CDR3 loop spans 15 amino acids. Here the CDR3 reads CASSYGTGSNYEQYF.

The rearrangement joins TRBV7-6 to TRBJ2-7; there is no DNA to check the TCRdb D call of TRBD2. Germline CDR1 and CDR2: SGHVS and FNYEAQ. The CDR3 has 13 amino acids. The CDR3: CASSRGPPYEQYF.

The gene calls are TRBV7-7 and TRBJ1-5. CDR3 size: 16 residues. Germline lookup yields CDR1 SSHAT and CDR2 FNYEAQ (reference sequence). CDR3 sequence reads: CASSRQRAQPNQPQHF. Full variable domain (remainder filled in from reference TRBV7-7 and TRBJ1-5): GAGVSQSPRYKVTKRGQDVTLRCDPISSHATLYWYQQALGQGPEFLTYFNYEAQPDKSGLPSDRFSAERPEGSISTLTIQRTEQRDSAMYRCASSRQRAQPNQPQHFGDGTRLSIL.

The V gene is TRBV7-9, the J gene TRBJ2-7. Germline CDR1 and CDR2: SEHNR and FQNEAQ (reference sequence). There are 14 residues in the CDR3. CDR3 sequence: CASSSRGLSYEQYF.

The V and J genes are TRBV6-6 and TRBJ1-6; TCRdb's D gene call, TRBD1, goes unchecked for lack of DNA. The CDR3 totals 15 residues. CDR1 is MNHNY and CDR2 is SVGAGI in the germline V gene (reference sequence). CDR3 protein: CASSPDRDGNSPLHF.

This rearrangement joins TRBV29-1 to TRBJ2-2; absent DNA, TCRdb's TRBD1 call cannot be checked. The length of the CDR3 is 14 residues. The germline gives CDR1 SQVTM, CDR2 ANQGSEA. Here the CDR3 reads CSVEITGGSGELFF.